Below, 20 T cell receptor beta chains from the same sample are listed, as sequenced in a study of tumor-infiltrating lymphocytes in primary liver carcinoma. With about 470 ng total RNA as template and a constant-region primer, TCR beta cDNA was made. Libraries of TCR beta came from three nested multiplex PCR rounds with slightly modified ARM-PCR. For approximately 11 cycles apiece, the opening two PCR rounds ran with TRBV1-TRBV30 forward primers and a C-beta reverse primer. TCRdb redid the calling of the multiplex PCR reads with MiXCR, one entry per CDR3 protein. The sample records about 310,000 distinct CDR3 sequences, 65% being singletons. Alongside blood RNA obtained from unsorted whole blood, germline DNA was also extracted. Sequenced input: peripheral blood. The origin of the receptors is a middle-aged man with primary liver carcinoma and hepatitis B virus infection.

Notes on this clonotype: A much larger clone is a single base away; this may be a read error. V and J are TRBV4-1 and TRBJ2-5; TRBD1 or TRBD2 may be the D gene (5 bases each). CDR3 length: 13 residues. CDR1 is MGHRA, CDR2 YSYEKL, per germline. The CDR3 is CASSRGSLETRYF. DNA for the CDR3: TGCGCCAGCAGCCGGGGGAGTTTAGAGACCCGGTACTTC.

About this clonotype itself: A much larger clone is a single base away; this may be a read error. The V call is TRBV6-2 or TRBV6-3, the J call TRBJ2-7; 12 bases are shared with TRBD1. CDR3 length: 11 amino acids. From germline, CDR1 is MNHEY and CDR2 SVGEGT. The CDR3 DNA sequence: TGTGCCGGGGACAGGGGGCACGAGCAGAACTTC. It specifies CAGDRGHEQNF.

This chain's CDR3 is CASLSPGQAYNEQFF. As DNA, the CDR3 is TGTGCCAGCCTTTCCCCGGGACAGGCTTACAATGAGCAGTTCTTC. The chain links TRBV6-5 to TRBJ2-1, with 8 nucleotides matching TRBD1. The germline V gene encodes CDR1 MNHEY and CDR2 SVGAGI. The trim removed 8 bases at V and 4 bases at J, leaving 10 bases unmatched. The CDR3 has 15 amino acids.

As concerns this clonotype: Just one base apart from a much larger clone, this may be a read error. The gene calls are TRBV6-1 and TRBJ2-7, with D possibly TRBD2 on 6 matching bases. Germline CDR1 reads MNHNS; CDR2 reads SASEGT. This CDR3 comprises 13 residues. Between the trimmed V and J ends, which lost 3 bases and 9 bases, there was a span of 15 bases. CDR3 coding DNA: TGTGCCAGCAGTGACTCTCTGCGGGGAGGGCAGTACTTC. Translation gives CASSDSLRGGQYF.

This clonotype was observed many times. This chain joins TRBV28 and TRBJ2-1; 7 nucleotides align to TRBD1. V dropped 7 bases and J dropped 0; count of bases not matched to a gene: 3. CDR1 and CDR2 (germline): MDHEN, SYDVKM. The CDR3 length is 14 residues. CDR3 sequence reads: CASIRDSSYNEQFF. CDR3 DNA: TGTGCCAGCATCCGGGACAGCTCCTACAATGAGCAGTTCTTC.

Remarks on this clonotype: No conserved phenylalanine or tryptophan is present at the end of the CDR3, so a read error is the likely explanation. The J gene is TRBJ2-1, the V gene TRBV11-1; 7 positions agree with TRBD2. Germline CDR1 and CDR2: SGHAT and FQDESV (reference sequence). This CDR3 spans 15 amino acids. The CDR3 spells CASGLELANYNEQFL. The DNA of the CDR3 is TGTGCCAGCGGCTTAGAACTAGCGAACTACAATGAGCAGTTCCTC.

The DNA of the CDR3 is TGTGCCAGCAGTCGCGGGAGTATGAATGAGCAGTTCTTC. Its protein is CASSRGSMNEQFF. The V gene is TRBV6-2 or TRBV6-3, the J gene TRBJ2-1; the match to TRBD2 covers 7 bases. Germline loops: CDR1 MNHEY, CDR2 SVGEGT. This CDR3 contains 13 residues. V lost 5 bases and J lost 7; bases outside the gene matches: 5.

Turning to this clonotype: A single base separates this from a much larger clone, so it may be a read error. Likely a read error: the CDR3 ends without its conserved phenylalanine or tryptophan. No DNA is shown, since the ends of the CDR3 on it are uncertain; the CDR3 is the one TCRdb lists. This sequence joins TRBV12-2 and TRBJ1-1; TRBD1 was called by the table and not checked on the DNA. TRBV12-2 represents a pseudogene. The CDR3 contains 15 residues when both ends are counted. The CDR3 reads CASRHPFRGDTEAFS.

On this clonotype: This clone may be a read error of a much larger clone one base away. The rearrangement uses TRBV6-2 or TRBV6-3 and TRBJ2-7; 12 bases are a match to TRBD2. CDR1 is MNHEY, CDR2 SVGEGT, per germline. CDR3 length equals 15 residues. For the CDR3, the DNA is TGTGCCAACAGTTCGACTAGCGGGAGAGGGAGCGAGCAGTACTTC. Translating it yields CANSSTSGRGSEQYF.

Worth noting for this clonotype: Compared with germline, one end of the junction differs, possibly owing to a read error. The chain combines TRBV10-3 with TRBJ2-3; D possibly corresponds to TRBD2 (6 bases). The V gene's germline CDR1 is ENHRY and CDR2 SYGVKD. This CDR3 is built from 15 residues. Written as DNA, the CDR3 is TGTACCATCAGTGGGCGGCGGGACGGCACAGATACGCAGTATTTT. Amino acid sequence: CTISGRRDGTDTQYF.

This clonotype was counted a single time. The chain employs TRBV10-2 and TRBJ1-2, with a possible D match to TRBD1 (5 bases). The CDR3 covers 15 residues. Germline V gene sequence: CDR1 WSHSY, CDR2 SAAADI. V was pared by 4 bases and J by 6 bases, with 18 bases between. The CDR3 DNA reads as TGCGCCAGCAGTGGGGACGGGACCGGCGGCAATGGCTACACCTTC. As protein: CASSGDGTGGNGYTF.

Worth noting for this clonotype: One end of the junction varies from germline; a read error may be responsible. The chain recombines TRBV11-1 with TRBJ2-1; weak D call: TRBD2 (5 bases). Germline V gives CDR1 SGHAT, CDR2 FQDESV (reference sequence). The CDR3 extends over 15 amino acids. Here the CDR3 reads CASSRRSSSYNDQFF. As DNA, the CDR3 is TGTGCCAGCAGCCGCCGCTCTAGCTCCTACAATGACCAGTTCTTT.

The table lists this clonotype with a few counts. The rearrangement uses TRBV5-1 and TRBJ2-2; D is possibly TRBD1 or TRBD2 (5 bases each). V shed 5 bases and J shed 3 bases, with 14 bases lying between them. The CDR3 is 15 residues long. The germline V gene encodes CDR1 SGHRS and CDR2 YFSETQ. This CDR3 is CASSEGIRDTGELFF. CDR3 DNA sequence: TGCGCCAGCAGTGAGGGGATCCGAGACACCGGGGAGCTGTTTTTT.

This clonotype was seen more than once but under ten times. V is TRBV30 and J is TRBJ1-2; 7 nucleotides align to TRBD1. V lost 3 bases and J lost 3; bases outside the gene matches: 1. Germline CDR1 and CDR2: GTSNPN and SVGIG (reference sequence). The CDR3 runs 12 residues. The CDR3 region is CAWRGQYYGYTF. The CDR3 nucleotides are TGTGCCTGGAGGGGACAGTACTATGGCTACACCTTC.

The V call is TRBV29-1, the J call TRBJ2-3; D perhaps matches TRBD1 (6 bases). CDR1 is SQVTM and CDR2 is ANQGSEA in the germline V gene. V lost 7 bases, J lost 9 bases, and 11 bases lay in between. This CDR3 has 10 amino acids. The CDR3 region has the DNA TGCAGCGCTACAGGACAGACGCAGTATTTT. This sequence encodes CSATGQTQYF.

A remark on this clonotype: A much bigger clone sits one base away, suggesting this may be a read error. CDR3 bases: TGCAGCGTCGACAGGGGGCCAGGTAACGAGCAGTACTTC. Translated, it gives CSVDRGPGNEQYF. The gene calls are TRBV29-1 and TRBJ2-7; 10 nucleotides agree with TRBD1. Looked up from germline, CDR1 is SQVTM and CDR2 is ANQGSEA. V shed 6 bases and J 5 bases; nucleotides not matched to a gene: 7. The CDR3 extends over 13 amino acids.

This clonotype was picked up many times. CDR3 sequence: CASSYSSFGTGPEETQYF. The CDR3 nucleotides read TGTGCCAGCAGTTACTCGAGTTTCGGGACAGGGCCGGAGGAGACCCAGTACTTC. V is TRBV6-5 and J is TRBJ2-5, with 9 bases aligning to TRBD1. The CDR3 runs to 18 residues. V dropped 0 bases and J dropped 5; count of bases not matched to a gene: 13. The germline V gene encodes CDR1 MNHEY and CDR2 SVGAGI.

Concerning this clonotype: A read error may produce the germline difference seen at one junction end. The gene calls are TRBV4-1 and TRBJ1-4; no reliable D call. The CDR3 extends over 16 amino acids. Germline CDR1 is MGHRA and CDR2 is YSYEKL. The CDR3 DNA reads as TGCGTCAGCAACCAAGGCCCCAGTTCAACTAATGAAAAACTGTTTTTT. Residues: CVSNQGPSSTNEKLFF.

V and J are TRBV11-2 and TRBJ2-5; D might be TRBD2 (6 bases). CDR1 is SGHAT and CDR2 is FQNNGV in the germline V gene. This CDR3 spans 14 amino acids. CDR3 region: CPSSGPTFGETQYF. DNA of the CDR3: TGTCCAAGCAGCGGGCCCACCTTCGGGGAGACCCAGTACTTC. The variable domain in full, completed from reference TRBV11-2 and TRBJ2-5, reads EAGVAQSPRYKIIEKRQSVAFWCNPISGHATLYWYQQILGQGPKLLIQFQNNGVVDDSQLPKDRFSAERLKGVDSTLKIQPAKLEDSAVYLCPSSGPTFGETQYFGPGTRLLVL.

The chain recombines TRBV6-5 with TRBJ2-3, with D unclear. V lost 2 bases and J 4 bases, leaving 13 bases between the germline ends. The CDR3 extends over 15 amino acids. The germline gives CDR1 MNHEY, CDR2 SVGAGI. The CDR3 here is CASSYLAGVADTQYF. CDR3 sequence (DNA): TGTGCCAGCAGTTACCTGGCAGGAGTAGCAGATACGCAGTATTTT.